This TCR beta chain was identified during a study of identical twins. The germline V gene encodes CDR1 SGHRS and CDR2 YFSETQ. The CDR3 contains 15 residues. V was trimmed by 1 base and J by 3 bases, leaving 13 bases between them. This clonotype has more than one count but fewer than ten. Template switching created a universal primer site, and the cDNA included unique molecular identifiers. TCRdb fed the 5' RACE reads into MiXCR, producing one record per CDR3 protein. The table shows some 320,000 distinct CDR3 sequences, with about 12% occurring only once. The sample was also reused in another study, on yellow fever vaccine responses in identical twins.

This TCR came from a woman younger than 30 in good health. The sequenced sample consisted of CD8+ T cells sorted from blood. This chain connects TRBV5-1 to TRBJ1-1; D may be TRBD1 (6 bases). This CDR3 is CASSLRLGADTEAFF. CDR3 nucleotides: TGCGCCAGCAGCTTGAGGTTGGGGGCGGACACTGAAGCTTTCTTT.